This T cell receptor (beta chain) was sequenced for a study of post-analysis software for immune sequencing data. Study-wide context: Included among the disease courses, which were recorded for the cohort, were relapsing-remitting, secondary progressive and progressive-relapsing multiple sclerosis.

Study-level findings and limits: In multiple sclerosis, normalized Chao1 diversity was significantly below that of controls. Strong co-clustering by F measure linked samples that shared a preparation batch. Included in a set of about 5 TRBV segments more frequent in patients than controls were TRBV5-6, TRBV5-1 and TRBV20-1.

The sample holds a few counts of this clonotype. The antigen is not known. A read error may produce the germline difference seen at one junction end. Libraries were made from TCR beta cDNA, and they carried unique molecular identifiers. The T cell input of roughly 0.95 to 11 million gave a few hundred thousand cDNA molecules. TCRdb fed the PCR reads into MiXCR, producing one record per CDR3 protein. The data hold roughly 800,000 distinct CDR3 sequences, with around 53% observed a single time. Germline CDR1 SSHAT, CDR2 FNYEAQ (reference sequence). The CDR3 contains 17 residues. The rearrangement joins TRBV7-7 to TRBJ2-7; TRBD2 matches at 8 bases. This TCR derives from a girl aged 5 to 17 with multiple sclerosis. The specimen sequenced was blood. The CDR3 DNA sequence: TGTGCTAGCAGCCCGGGAGGGAACCCGGGTGCAGCCTACGAGCAGTACTTC. Its translation is CASSPGGNPGAAYEQYF.